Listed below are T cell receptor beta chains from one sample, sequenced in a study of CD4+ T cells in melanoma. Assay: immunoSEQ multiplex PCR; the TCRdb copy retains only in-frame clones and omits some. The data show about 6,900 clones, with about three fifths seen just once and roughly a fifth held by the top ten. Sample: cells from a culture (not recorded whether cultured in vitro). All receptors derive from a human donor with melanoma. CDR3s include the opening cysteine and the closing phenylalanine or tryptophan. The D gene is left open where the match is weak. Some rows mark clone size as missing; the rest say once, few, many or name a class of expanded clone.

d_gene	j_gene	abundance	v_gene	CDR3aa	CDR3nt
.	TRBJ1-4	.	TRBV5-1	CASSDGQPTNEKLFF	TGCGCCAGCAGCGATGGACAGCCAACTAATGAAAAACTGTTTTTT
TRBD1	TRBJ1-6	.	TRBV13	CASSFGQGAGSPLHF	TGTGCCAGCAGCTTCGGACAGGGGGCTGGATCACCCCTCCACTTT
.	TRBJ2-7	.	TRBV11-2	CASSFMGLPYEQYF	TGTGCCAGCAGTTTTATGGGGTTGCCCTACGAGCAGTACTTC
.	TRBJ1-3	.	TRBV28	CASSQGRTGNTIYF	TGTGCCAGCAGTCAGGGTAGAACCGGAAACACCATATATTTT
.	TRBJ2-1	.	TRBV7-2	CASSLRTHYNEQFF	TGTGCCAGCAGCTTGCGGACACACTACAATGAGCAGTTCTTC
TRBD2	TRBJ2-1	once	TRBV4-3	CASSQEPPGTSGGRYNEQFF	TGCGCCAGCAGCCAAGAACCCCCAGGGACTAGCGGGGGGCGCTACAATGAGCAGTTCTTC
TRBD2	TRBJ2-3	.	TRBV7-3	CASSERGVRDTQYF	TGTGCCAGCAGCGAGCGGGGGGTTCGAGATACGCAGTATTTT
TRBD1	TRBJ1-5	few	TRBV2	CASSPQGAGRQPQHF	TGTGCCAGCAGTCCACAGGGGGCTGGGCGGCAGCCCCAGCATTTT
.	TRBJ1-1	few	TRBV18	CASSPLPTNTEAFF	TGTGCCAGCTCACCACTCCCCACGAACACTGAAGCTTTCTTT
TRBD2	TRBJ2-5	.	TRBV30	CAWSKGGGAWQETQYF	TGTGCCTGGAGTAAGGGCGGGGGGGCCTGGCAAGAGACCCAGTACTTC
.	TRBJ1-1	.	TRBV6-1	CASSEGTEAFF	TGTGCCAGCAGTGAGGGCACTGAAGCTTTCTTT
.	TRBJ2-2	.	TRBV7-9	CASSPGGGGELFF	TGTGCCAGCAGCCCCGGGGGCGGCGGGGAGCTGTTTTTT
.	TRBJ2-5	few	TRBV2	CASSDLGIETQYF	TGTGCCAGCAGTGATCTAGGGATAGAGACCCAGTACTTC
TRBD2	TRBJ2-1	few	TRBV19	CASSVTSGDYNEQFF	TGTGCCAGTAGTGTAACTAGCGGAGACTACAATGAGCAGTTCTTC
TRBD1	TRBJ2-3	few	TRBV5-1	CASSLAGTDESTQYF	TGCGCCAGCAGCTTGGCCGGGACAGATGAGAGTACGCAGTATTTT
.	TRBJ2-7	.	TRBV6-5	CASNPTKKDREQYF	TGTGCCAGCAACCCAACTAAAAAAGATCGCGAGCAGTACTTC
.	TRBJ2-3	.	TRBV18	CASSRQLGAPASTDTQYF	TGTGCCAGCTCACGCCAACTAGGAGCGCCCGCTAGCACAGATACGCAGTATTTT
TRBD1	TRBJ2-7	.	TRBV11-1	CASSGWTGVEQYF	TGTGCCAGCAGCGGATGGACAGGGGTCGAGCAGTACTTC
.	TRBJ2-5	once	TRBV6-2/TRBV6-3	CASSYVGLFQETQYF	TGTGCCAGCAGTTACGTCGGGCTATTTCAAGAGACCCAGTACTTC
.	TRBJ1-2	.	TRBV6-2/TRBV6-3	CASSYQDSGYTF	TGTGCCAGCAGTTACCAAGACAGCGGCTACACCTTC
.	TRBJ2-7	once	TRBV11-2	CASSSHYGSYEQYF	TGTGCCAGCAGCTCTCACTACGGTTCCTACGAGCAGTACTTC
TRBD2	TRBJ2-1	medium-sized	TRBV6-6	CASAASGDLGQFF	TGTGCCAGCGCGGCTAGCGGGGATTTGGGGCAGTTCTTC
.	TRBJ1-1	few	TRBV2	CASILERADTEAFF	TGTGCCAGCATCCTTGAGAGGGCGGACACTGAAGCTTTCTTT
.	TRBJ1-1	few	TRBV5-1	CASSLVGGDTEAFF	TGCGCCAGCAGCTTGGTCGGGGGGGACACTGAAGCTTTCTTT
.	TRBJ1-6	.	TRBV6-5	CASSYGEGSYSPLHF	TGTGCCAGCAGTTACGGAGAGGGTAGCTATTCACCCCTCCACTTT
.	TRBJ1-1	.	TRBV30	CAWSERTEAFF	TGTGCCTGGAGTGAACGGACTGAAGCTTTCTTT
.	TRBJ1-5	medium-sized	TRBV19	CASRQGYSNQPQHF	TGTGCCAGTAGACAGGGTTATAGCAATCAGCCCCAGCATTTT
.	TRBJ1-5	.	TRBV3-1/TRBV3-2	CASSQLGEQPQHF	TGTGCCAGCAGCCAATTGGGGGAGCAGCCCCAGCATTTT
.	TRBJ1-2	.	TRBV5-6	CASRSNGAVGTGYTF	TGTGCCAGCAGATCAAATGGGGCAGTTGGCACTGGCTACACCTTC
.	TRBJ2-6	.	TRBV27	CASSHGANVLTF	TGTGCCAGCTCCCACGGGGCCAACGTCCTGACTTTC
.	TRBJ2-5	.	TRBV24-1	CATVVGRAKETQYF	TGTGCCACCGTGGTTGGCAGGGCCAAAGAGACCCAGTACTTC
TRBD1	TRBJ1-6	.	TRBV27	CASRGTGGVASPLHF	TGTGCCAGCCGTGGGACAGGGGGCGTTGCTTCACCCCTCCACTTT
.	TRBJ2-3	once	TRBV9	CASSVVGNSPSTDTQYF	TGTGCCAGCAGCGTAGTAGGAAATAGCCCAAGCACAGATACGCAGTATTTT
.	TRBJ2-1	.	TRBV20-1	CSARQYNEQFF	TGCAGTGCTAGACAGTACAATGAGCAGTTCTTC
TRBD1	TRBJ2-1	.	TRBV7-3	CASSPGQGSYNEQFF	TGTGCCAGCAGCCCAGGACAGGGCTCCTACAATGAGCAGTTCTTC
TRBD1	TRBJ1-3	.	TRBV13	CASSAGQGIGNTIYF	TGTGCCAGCAGCGCGGGACAGGGAATCGGAAACACCATATATTTT
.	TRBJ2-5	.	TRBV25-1	CASSELSGGFQETQYF	TGTGCCAGCAGTGAATTATCTGGGGGGTTTCAAGAGACCCAGTACTTC
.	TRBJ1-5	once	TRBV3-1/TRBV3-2	CASSQDIKGNQPQHF	TGTGCCAGCAGCCAAGATATAAAGGGAAATCAGCCCCAGCATTTT
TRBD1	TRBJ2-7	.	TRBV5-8	CASSLATRLRGPSYEQYF	TGTGCCAGCAGCTTGGCTACTCGACTCAGGGGGCCATCCTACGAGCAGTACTTC
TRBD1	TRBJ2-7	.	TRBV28	CASSWGQSPSYEQYF	TGTGCCAGCAGTTGGGGACAGAGCCCCTCCTACGAGCAGTACTTC